These 24 T cell receptor beta chains were sequenced from one sample in a study of blood T cell repertoires in COVID-19. Clones were read by immunoSEQ multiplex PCR, and TCRdb kept only the in-frame ones, dropping some. The sample has around 250,000 clones; 80% to 85% are singletons. The specimen was peripheral blood. The origin of the receptors is a woman aged 18 to 35 with acute or convalescent COVID-19.

The chain carries TRBV11-2 and TRBJ1-6, with D uncertain. V lost 4 bases to trimming and J lost 7 bases, with 11 bases between them. Germline V gives CDR1 SGHAT, CDR2 FQNNGV. There are 14 residues in the CDR3. CDR3 amino acids: CASSSRTRNSPLHF. CDR3 sequence (DNA): TGTGCCAGCAGCTCCCGGACTCGGAATTCACCCCTCCACTTT.

This clone was recorded once. The V and J genes are TRBV3-1 (or the pseudogene TRBV3-2) and TRBJ2-7; a possible D gene is TRBD1 (5 bases). V lost 4 bases, J lost 4 bases, and 20 bases lay in between. The length of the CDR3 is 16 residues. Germline V gene sequence: CDR1 LGHDT, CDR2 YNNKEL (reference sequence). In nucleotides, the CDR3 is TGTGCCAGCAGCCCAAGTGGGGCCACGAGGAGTTACGAGCAGTACTTC. Translated: CASSPSGATRSYEQYF.

The J gene is TRBJ2-2, the V gene TRBV5-1; possible D gene TRBD1, 6 bases. CDR1 SGHRS and CDR2 YFSETQ come from the germline V gene. V was trimmed by 6 bases and J by 3 bases, leaving 15 bases between them. The CDR3 is 15 residues long. The CDR3 loop is CASNFPGDHTGELFF. CDR3 bases: TGCGCCAGCAATTTTCCAGGGGATCACACCGGGGAGCTGTTTTTT.

The chain recombines TRBV6-5 with TRBJ2-1; 13 nucleotides align to TRBD2. V lost 7 bases, J lost 6 bases, and 3 bases stayed unmatched. This CDR3 contains 14 residues. Germline V lookup: CDR1 MNHEY, CDR2 SVGAGI. The CDR3 DNA follows: TGTGCCAGCAAGAGGACTAGCGGGGGCAATGAGCAGTTCTTC. Residues: CASKRTSGGNEQFF.

This clone appeared once. The chain joins TRBV5-8 to TRBJ2-1, with D tentatively TRBD1 (6 bases). The V gene lost 1 base and the J gene lost 9 bases, with 29 bases spanning the gap. The germline V gene has CDR1 SGHTS and CDR2 YDEGEE. CDR3 length: 19 amino acids. The CDR3 loop reads CASSLRTGSTTRGFVEQFF. The CDR3 DNA reads as TGTGCCAGCAGCTTGAGGACGGGATCCACTACGAGGGGGTTTGTTGAGCAGTTCTTC.

The gene calls are TRBV7-3 and TRBJ2-7; the match to TRBD2 covers 14 bases. Germline V gives CDR1 SGHTA, CDR2 FQGTGA. This CDR3 spans 20 amino acids. Unmatched junction bases numbered 16, after V lost 2 bases and J lost 4 bases. The CDR3, as DNA: TGTGCCAGCAGCTTAGAACGAAATCCGGCGACTAGCGGGAGGGGTTACGAGCAGTACTTC. Its protein product is CASSLERNPATSGRGYEQYF.

This chain links TRBV19 with TRBJ2-7, with TRBD1 matching over 8 bases. V lost 4 bases to trimming and J lost 6 bases; unmatched junction nucleotides: 2. Germline CDR1 LNHDA, CDR2 SQIVND (reference sequence). This CDR3 region has 12 residues. The CDR3 here is CASSTTGVEQYF. In DNA, the CDR3 is TGTGCCAGTAGTACGACAGGGGTCGAGCAGTACTTC.

For this clone: In the same sample, other DNA sequences code for this CDR3. The CDR3 bases are TGTGCCAGCAGCCCCGACAGAGACTATGGCTACACCTTC. As protein: CASSPDRDYGYTF. This chain connects TRBV7-2 to TRBJ1-2, with D possibly matching TRBD1 (5 bases). Deletions cut 5 bases from V and 3 bases from J, with 10 bases between. The CDR3 is 13 amino acids. CDR1 SGHTA and CDR2 FQGNSA come from the germline V gene.

The CDR3 region has the DNA TGTGCCAGCAGCCTGACAGGGGGCTCGAACGAGCAGTACTTC. Protein: CASSLTGGSNEQYF. The chain links TRBV7-2 to TRBJ2-7; 10 bases are a match to TRBD1. Germline CDR1 reads SGHTA; CDR2 reads FQGNSA. The J segment lost 5 bases and the V segment lost 5 bases, leaving 6 bases of the junction unmatched. The CDR3 has 14 amino acids.

The gene calls are TRBV11-2 and TRBJ2-1, with D possibly matching TRBD2 (6 bases). The CDR3 runs to 15 residues. Trimming took off 2 bases at V and 2 bases at J, with 10 bases between the two ends. The germline CDR1 and CDR2 sequences are SGHAT and FQNNGV. The CDR3 reads CASSLLAAAYNEQFF. The CDR3 coding sequence is TGTGCCAGCAGCTTATTAGCGGCTGCCTACAATGAGCAGTTCTTC.

The rearrangement uses TRBV11-2 and TRBJ2-1, with TRBD2 matching 10 bases. V was pared by 5 bases and J by 3 bases, with 7 bases of the junction left unmatched. Per the germline V gene, CDR1 is SGHAT and CDR2 is FQNNGV. This CDR3 spans 16 amino acids. CDR3 amino acids: CASSPELAGNYNEQFF. CDR3 DNA sequence: TGTGCCAGCAGCCCGGAACTAGCGGGGAACTACAATGAGCAGTTCTTC.

The rearrangement links TRBV5-4 to TRBJ2-5; 7 nucleotides line up with TRBD1. This CDR3 region has 13 residues. V dropped 2 bases and J dropped 5; count of bases not matched to a gene: 3. Germline V gene lookup returns CDR1 SGHNT and CDR2 YYREEE (reference sequence). The CDR3 protein is CASSFTGVETQYF. The CDR3 DNA reads TGTGCCAGCAGCTTCACAGGGGTGGAGACCCAGTACTTC.

The gene calls are TRBV27 and TRBJ1-1; D not resolved. CDR1 is MNHEY and CDR2 is SMNVEV in the germline V gene (reference sequence). The CDR3 is 14 residues long. The V end was cut by 2 bases, the J end by 0 bases, with 7 bases between. The CDR3 region is CASSLTVMNTEAFF. In nucleotides, the CDR3 is TGTGCCAGCAGTTTAACGGTAATGAACACTGAAGCTTTCTTT.

This sequence joins TRBV5-1 and TRBJ2-1; tentative D call: TRBD2 (6 bases). This CDR3 comprises 15 residues. The V gene lost 4 bases and the J gene lost 7 bases, with 18 bases spanning the gap. The germline CDR1 and CDR2 sequences are SGHRS and YFSETQ. The CDR3, as DNA: TGCGCCAGCAGCACTAGCCATTCGAGTGTGAATGAGCAGTTCTTC. Its translation is CASSTSHSSVNEQFF.

This chain links TRBV30 with TRBJ1-1, with D possibly TRBD1 on 6 matching bases. There are 15 residues in the CDR3. Germline V gene sequence: CDR1 GTSNPN, CDR2 SVGIG (reference sequence). V was cut by 0 bases and J by 4 bases, with 15 bases left in between. The DNA of the CDR3 is TGTGCCTGGAGTGTAACAGGGAGTGGGGGCACTGAAGCTTTCTTT. It translates to CAWSVTGSGGTEAFF.

The genes are TRBV9 and TRBJ1-2; D unresolved. The ends were cut back, 4 bases at V and 4 bases at J, with 14 bases in the middle. The CDR3 runs to 14 residues. Per the germline V gene, CDR1 is SGDLS and CDR2 is YYNGEE. The CDR3 reads CASSPGGEGYGYTF. In nucleotides, the CDR3 is TGTGCCAGCAGCCCAGGCGGGGAGGGCTATGGCTACACCTTC.

This chain links TRBV10-1 with TRBJ2-7, with TRBD1 matching over 8 bases. Germline-derived CDR1 and CDR2 are WNHNN and SYGVQD (reference sequence). The CDR3 contains 13 residues. V lost 2 bases, J lost 4 bases, and 1 base stayed unmatched. In DNA, the CDR3 is TGCGCCAGCAGTGAGACAGGGGGATACGAGCAGTACTTC. Protein: CASSETGGYEQYF.

As DNA, the CDR3 is TGTGCCAGCAGCTCTTACAGGGGGCGTCTCAAAAACATTCAGTACTTC. Encoded protein: CASSSYRGRLKNIQYF. The V call is TRBV11-2, the J call TRBJ2-4; 9 bases match TRBD1. With V trimmed by 4 bases and J by 3 bases, 7 bases remained unmatched. The germline CDR1 and CDR2 sequences are SGHAT and FQNNGV. This CDR3 is 16 amino acids long.

The chain recombines TRBV19 with TRBJ1-5; tentative D call: TRBD1 (6 bases). CDR1 is LNHDA and CDR2 is SQIVND in the germline V gene (reference sequence). The CDR3 covers 13 residues. Trimming took 7 bases from V and 4 from J, leaving 11 bases between them. CDR3 sequence (DNA): TGTGCCAGTAACGACAGGAGAAATCAGCCCCAGCATTTT. Translation gives CASNDRRNQPQHF.

The chain couples TRBV5-8 to TRBJ1-2; 7 bases line up with TRBD1. The CDR3 is 14 residues long. V trimming: 2 bases; J trimming: 5 bases; junction bases outside the gene matches: 6. Germline assignment: CDR1 SGHTS and CDR2 YDEGEE. Written as DNA, the CDR3 is TGTGCCAGCAGCTTTTACAGGGGAGCTTATGGCTACACCTTC. This encodes CASSFYRGAYGYTF.

This chain joins TRBV9 and TRBJ2-1, with a tentative D call TRBD1 (6 bases). The CDR3 runs to 15 residues. CDR1 is SGDLS and CDR2 is YYNGEE in the germline V gene. Trimming removed 3 bases from V and 4 bases from J, with 14 bases in between. DNA of the CDR3: TGTGCCAGCAGCGATGAGGGGACAAATTACAATGAGCAGTTCTTC. Amino acids: CASSDEGTNYNEQFF.

The chain uses TRBV9 and TRBJ1-1, with 10 bases matching TRBD1. V trimming: 2 bases; J trimming: 4 bases; junction bases outside the gene matches: 2. The germline V gene encodes CDR1 SGDLS and CDR2 YYNGEE. The CDR3 extends over 14 amino acids. CDR3 nucleotides: TGTGCCAGCAGCGTGGGGGACAGGGGCACTGAAGCTTTCTTT. Protein sequence: CASSVGDRGTEAFF.

CDR3 DNA sequence: TGTGCCAGCAGCCACCCGGGGGGGCTCTACAATGAGCAGTTCTTC. It encodes CASSHPGGLYNEQFF. This rearrangement joins TRBV9 to TRBJ2-1; 8 positions agree with TRBD2. This CDR3 comprises 15 residues. Germline V gene lookup returns CDR1 SGDLS and CDR2 YYNGEE. V dropped 4 bases and J dropped 3; count of bases not matched to a gene: 6.

This chain links TRBV15 with TRBJ2-2; 11 bases match TRBD2. V lost 0 bases, J lost 8 bases, and 8 bases stayed unmatched. The germline CDR1 and CDR2 sequences are LNHNV and YYDKDF (reference sequence). This CDR3 has 17 amino acids. CDR3 amino acids: CATSRDQLAGVTGELFF. The CDR3 bases are TGTGCCACCAGCAGAGATCAACTAGCGGGAGTCACAGGGGAGCTGTTTTTT.